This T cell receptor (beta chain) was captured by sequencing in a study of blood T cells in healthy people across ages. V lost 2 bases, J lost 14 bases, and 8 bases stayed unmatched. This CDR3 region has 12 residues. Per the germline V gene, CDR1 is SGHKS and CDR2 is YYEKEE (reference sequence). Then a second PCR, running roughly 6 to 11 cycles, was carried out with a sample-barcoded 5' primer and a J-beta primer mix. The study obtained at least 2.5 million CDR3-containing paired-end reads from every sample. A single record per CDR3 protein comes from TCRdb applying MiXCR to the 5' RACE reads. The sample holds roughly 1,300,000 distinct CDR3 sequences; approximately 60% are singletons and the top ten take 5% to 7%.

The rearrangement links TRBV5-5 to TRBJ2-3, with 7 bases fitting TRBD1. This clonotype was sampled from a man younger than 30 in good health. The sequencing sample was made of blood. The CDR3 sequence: CASSFPIRGPYF. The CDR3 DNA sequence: TGTGCCAGCAGCTTTCCCATAAGGGGGCCGTATTTT.